This is a list of T cell receptor beta chains from one sample in a study of response to subunit inactivated influenza vaccine. TCRdb analysed the RT-PCR reads with MiXCR anew, one entry per CDR3 protein. The sample consists of some 800,000 distinct CDR3 sequences, around 20% of them appearing once. Sequenced material: PBMCs from blood, taken 5 days after vaccination. Receptor source: a man between 50 and 59 years old who received an inactivated influenza vaccine. Each CDR3 is given with its conserved first and last residue. Clone size is given for some rows only: seen once, a few or many times, or a class if the clone is expanded.

size: -
V: TRBV10-3
J: TRBJ2-1
CDR3: CARGNSYNEQFF

size: -
V: TRBV29-1
J: TRBJ2-2
CDR3: CSVESHNTGELFF

size: few
V: TRBV29-1
J: TRBJ2-5
CDR3: CSVQAPLQETQYF

size: many
V: TRBV29-1
J: TRBJ2-1
CDR3: CSGSTGRAYNEQFF

size: -
V: TRBV6-1
J: TRBJ2-2
CDR3: CASSESAGNGELFF

size: -
V: TRBV28
J: TRBJ2-1
CDR3: CASNSGSRNEQFF

size: -
V: TRBV12-3/TRBV12-4
J: TRBJ1-2
CDR3: CASSLETWTGGYTF

size: few
V: TRBV11-2
J: TRBJ2-7
CDR3: CASGRTSGTYEQYF

size: -
V: TRBV2
J: TRBJ2-1
CDR3: CASRDRGGYEQFF

size: few
V: TRBV15
J: TRBJ2-5
CDR3: CATSRDTGTQYF

size: many
V: TRBV20-1
J: TRBJ2-6
CDR3: CSTSGGYSGANVLTF

size: -
V: TRBV6-1
J: TRBJ2-7
CDR3: CASSEGGAAYEQYF

size: few
V: TRBV14
J: TRBJ2-7
CDR3: CASSPPGGSGYYEQYF

size: few
V: TRBV6-1
J: TRBJ2-7
CDR3: CASSERDRVPYEQYF

size: few
V: TRBV20-1
J: TRBJ2-3
CDR3: CSAIDESTDTQYF

size: -
V: TRBV20-1
J: TRBJ2-7
CDR3: CSARGAQGGYEQYF

size: -
V: TRBV9
J: TRBJ2-1
CDR3: CASSVGITGTGAYNEQFF

size: few
V: TRBV6-2/TRBV6-3
J: TRBJ2-2
CDR3: CASSLFGPGELFF

size: -
V: TRBV6-1
J: TRBJ2-7
CDR3: CASSPLAGRSYEQYF

size: -
V: TRBV24-1
J: TRBJ1-1
CDR3: CATSDRTRRAFF

size: few
V: TRBV6-1
J: TRBJ2-5
CDR3: CASSTDRAQETQYF

size: -
V: TRBV7-6
J: TRBJ2-3
CDR3: CASSLEPADTQYF

size: -
V: TRBV20-1
J: TRBJ2-2
CDR3: CSVMGEGTGELFF

size: -
V: TRBV20-1
J: TRBJ2-5
CDR3: CSARFGRGARETQYF